These T cell receptor beta chains were read from a single sample in a study of T cell responses to AZD1222 COVID-19 vaccine. Profiling relied on immunoSEQ multiplex PCR, and the TCRdb table lists in-frame clones only, not all of them. The sample has some 120,000 clones, around 92% seen once. The specimen comprised peripheral blood, sampled on day 0 of AZD1222 vaccination. Receptors were obtained from an adult in good health. Each CDR3 is given with its conserved first and last residue. D genes are given only for firm matches. Some rows mark clone size as missing; the rest say once, few, many or name a class of expanded clone.

clone size: -; J gene: TRBJ2-2; V gene: TRBV6-4; D gene: -; CDR3 DNA: TGTGCCAGCAGTGAATATGGTGGTCAGGTCAACATTGGCGGGGAGCTGTTTTTT; CDR3 protein: CASSEYGGQVNIGGELFF
clone size: -; J gene: TRBJ1-6; V gene: TRBV7-2; D gene: -; CDR3 DNA: TGTGCCAGCAGGGTAACAGGGTCCTATAATTCACCCCTCCACTTT; CDR3 protein: CASRVTGSYNSPLHF
clone size: -; J gene: TRBJ2-3; V gene: TRBV9; D gene: TRBD2; CDR3 DNA: TGTGCCAGCAGCGACGGTAGCGGGACGGTTGATACGCAGTATTTT; CDR3 protein: CASSDGSGTVDTQYF
clone size: -; J gene: TRBJ2-1; V gene: TRBV30; D gene: TRBD1; CDR3 DNA: TGTGCCTGGAAGTTGGGACAGGGGTCCTACAATGAGCAGTTCTTC; CDR3 protein: CAWKLGQGSYNEQFF
clone size: -; J gene: TRBJ1-1; V gene: TRBV4-1; D gene: -; CDR3 DNA: TGCGCCAGCAGCCCCGGAAGAGCGAGGAGGACTGAAGCTTTCTTT; CDR3 protein: CASSPGRARRTEAFF
clone size: -; J gene: TRBJ1-1; V gene: TRBV27; D gene: -; CDR3 DNA: TGTGCCAGCAGTTTTGGAAGGGAAACTGAAGCTTTCTTT; CDR3 protein: CASSFGRETEAFF
clone size: once; J gene: TRBJ1-6; V gene: TRBV27; D gene: TRBD1; CDR3 DNA: TGTGCCAGCAGTACCTCCGGGACAGGGTATAATTCACCCCTCCACTTT; CDR3 protein: CASSTSGTGYNSPLHF
clone size: -; J gene: TRBJ1-3; V gene: TRBV4-1; D gene: -; CDR3 DNA: TGCGCCAGCAGCCAAGCCCCCTCAGACACCATATATTTT; CDR3 protein: CASSQAPSDTIYF
clone size: -; J gene: TRBJ2-7; V gene: TRBV7-3; D gene: -; CDR3 DNA: TGTGCCAGCAGCTTAAGAATCGAATCCTACGAGCAGTACTTC; CDR3 protein: CASSLRIESYEQYF
clone size: -; J gene: TRBJ2-4; V gene: TRBV20-1; D gene: -; CDR3 DNA: TGCAGTGCTAAGGGGGAACACATTCAGTACTTC; CDR3 protein: CSAKGEHIQYF
clone size: -; J gene: TRBJ2-1; V gene: TRBV9; D gene: TRBD1; CDR3 DNA: TGTGCCAGCAGCACCGCGACAGGGGGCGTCAATGAGCAGTTCTTC; CDR3 protein: CASSTATGGVNEQFF
clone size: once; J gene: TRBJ1-2; V gene: TRBV2; D gene: TRBD1; CDR3 DNA: TGTGCCAGACAACAGGGGATGGTAAACTATGGCTACACCTTC; CDR3 protein: CARQQGMVNYGYTF
clone size: -; J gene: TRBJ1-2; V gene: TRBV7-9; D gene: -; CDR3 DNA: TGTGCCAGCAGCCCAGGGAGTCTCGACTATGGCTACACCTTC; CDR3 protein: CASSPGSLDYGYTF
clone size: -; J gene: TRBJ2-7; V gene: TRBV7-2; D gene: -; CDR3 DNA: TGTGCCAGCAGCTTAGGTGGTGGGAGAGCCTCCTACGAGCAGTACTTC; CDR3 protein: CASSLGGGRASYEQYF
clone size: -; J gene: TRBJ2-1; V gene: TRBV14; D gene: TRBD2; CDR3 DNA: TGTGCCAGCAGACCCAGCGGGAGGGCCTATGAGCAGTTCTTC; CDR3 protein: CASRPSGRAYEQFF
clone size: -; J gene: TRBJ2-7; V gene: TRBV6-1; D gene: -; CDR3 DNA: TGTGCCAGCAGTGAGGGGCCTAGCGAGACCTACGAGCAGTACTTC; CDR3 protein: CASSEGPSETYEQYF
clone size: -; J gene: TRBJ2-1; V gene: TRBV15; D gene: -; CDR3 DNA: TGTGCCACCAGCAGAGGGAGAAGCGCCCCGTGGGATGAGCAGTTCTTC; CDR3 protein: CATSRGRSAPWDEQFF
clone size: -; J gene: TRBJ2-4; V gene: TRBV6-5; D gene: -; CDR3 DNA: TGTGCCAGCATTGCCCGGGACCGTCGAGGGGACATTCAGTACTTC; CDR3 protein: CASIARDRRGDIQYF
clone size: -; J gene: TRBJ1-5; V gene: TRBV28; D gene: -; CDR3 DNA: TGTGCCAGCAGTTTTACGCTTGGGCAGCCCCAGCATTTT; CDR3 protein: CASSFTLGQPQHF
clone size: -; J gene: TRBJ1-1; V gene: TRBV6-5; D gene: -; CDR3 DNA: TGTGCCAGCAGGGCGATGAACACTGAAGCTTTCTTT; CDR3 protein: CASRAMNTEAFF
clone size: -; J gene: TRBJ1-1; V gene: TRBV3-1/TRBV3-2; D gene: -; CDR3 DNA: TGTGCCAGCAGCCAAGTGGGGCAGGGATCCACTGAAGCTTTCTTT; CDR3 protein: CASSQVGQGSTEAFF
clone size: -; J gene: TRBJ1-2; V gene: TRBV28; D gene: -; CDR3 DNA: TGTGCCAGCAGTTTACGGGGGGCCGGCCGCTATGGCTACACCTTC; CDR3 protein: CASSLRGAGRYGYTF
clone size: -; J gene: TRBJ2-5; V gene: TRBV28; D gene: -; CDR3 DNA: TGTGCCAGCAGTATGCAAGAGACCCAGTACTTC; CDR3 protein: CASSMQETQYF
clone size: -; J gene: TRBJ2-1; V gene: TRBV2; D gene: TRBD2; CDR3 DNA: TGTGCCAGCAGTGTTAGCGGGAGTGTCGCCCACAATGAGCAGTTCTTC; CDR3 protein: CASSVSGSVAHNEQFF
clone size: -; J gene: TRBJ1-2; V gene: TRBV4-1; D gene: TRBD1; CDR3 DNA: TGCGCCAGCAGCCAAGTATCAGGGGGCGTCGACTATGGCTACACCTTC; CDR3 protein: CASSQVSGGVDYGYTF
clone size: -; J gene: TRBJ2-2; V gene: TRBV5-6; D gene: TRBD2; CDR3 DNA: TGTGCCAGCACCCGAGCGGGAAGGGGCGGGGAGCTGTTTTTT; CDR3 protein: CASTRAGRGGELFF
clone size: once; J gene: TRBJ2-1; V gene: TRBV24-1; D gene: -; CDR3 DNA: TGTGCCACCAGCCCCTCGGCGTGGGGGACGACCTACAATGAGCAGTTCTTC; CDR3 protein: CATSPSAWGTTYNEQFF
clone size: -; J gene: TRBJ2-1; V gene: TRBV14; D gene: TRBD2; CDR3 DNA: TGTTCCACAGCGGGAGCTTACAATGAGCAGTTCTTC; CDR3 protein: CSTAGAYNEQFF
clone size: -; J gene: TRBJ1-3; V gene: TRBV6-5; D gene: -; CDR3 DNA: TGTGCCAGCAGTCCCAGGGTTTCCGGAAACACCATATATTTT; CDR3 protein: CASSPRVSGNTIYF
clone size: -; J gene: TRBJ2-3; V gene: TRBV28; D gene: -; CDR3 DNA: TGTGCCAGCAATTTCTTTAGCACAGATACGCAGTATTTT; CDR3 protein: CASNFFSTDTQYF
clone size: -; J gene: TRBJ1-2; V gene: TRBV29-1; D gene: -; CDR3 DNA: TGCAGCGTTGACTCCACCGGGTTGGGAGGCTACACCTTC; CDR3 protein: CSVDSTGLGGYTF
clone size: -; J gene: TRBJ1-4; V gene: TRBV28; D gene: -; CDR3 DNA: TGTGCCAGCAGTTCGATCAGGGTATACGAAAAACTGTTTTTT; CDR3 protein: CASSSIRVYEKLFF
clone size: -; J gene: TRBJ1-6; V gene: TRBV19; D gene: -; CDR3 DNA: TGTGCCAGTTTAGACGGGCCTTCGGGCTCACCCCTCCACTTT; CDR3 protein: CASLDGPSGSPLHF
clone size: -; J gene: TRBJ1-2; V gene: TRBV30; D gene: -; CDR3 DNA: TGTGCCTGGAGAGGGGGATGGGAAAATGGCTACACCTTC; CDR3 protein: CAWRGGWENGYTF
clone size: -; J gene: TRBJ1-1; V gene: TRBV12-3/TRBV12-4; D gene: -; CDR3 DNA: TGTGCCAGCAGTTTACTCGAGGACACTGAAGCTTTCTTT; CDR3 protein: CASSLLEDTEAFF
clone size: -; J gene: TRBJ1-6; V gene: TRBV27; D gene: -; CDR3 DNA: TGTGCCAGCAGTACGCTCGGGACGAGCTCCTATAATTCACCCCTCCACTTT; CDR3 protein: CASSTLGTSSYNSPLHF
clone size: -; J gene: TRBJ1-3; V gene: TRBV3-1/TRBV3-2; D gene: -; CDR3 DNA: TGTGCCAGCAGCCAAGGGGTTGGCAGGTTGACCTTT; CDR3 protein: CASSQGVGRLTF
clone size: -; J gene: TRBJ2-7; V gene: TRBV20-1; D gene: TRBD2; CDR3 DNA: TGCAGTGCTAGTTCAAGCGGGAGGATCTACGAGCAGTACTTC; CDR3 protein: CSASSSGRIYEQYF
clone size: -; J gene: TRBJ1-2; V gene: TRBV30; D gene: -; CDR3 DNA: TGTGCCTGGACCATTTCCTCTTATGGCTACACCTTC; CDR3 protein: CAWTISSYGYTF
clone size: -; J gene: TRBJ2-2; V gene: TRBV29-1; D gene: -; CDR3 DNA: TGCAGCGTTTGGGGGGAGATCGGGGAGCTGTTTTTT; CDR3 protein: CSVWGEIGELFF
clone size: -; J gene: TRBJ2-1; V gene: TRBV13; D gene: TRBD2; CDR3 DNA: TGTGCCAGCAGCCTCGCCCTAGGACTAGCGGGGGGAAAACCTCTCTACAATGAGCAGTTCTTC; CDR3 protein: CASSLALGLAGGKPLYNEQFF
clone size: -; J gene: TRBJ2-6; V gene: TRBV9; D gene: -; CDR3 DNA: TGTGCCAGCAGCGTCAGGAGCTCTGGGGCCAACGTCCTGACTTTC; CDR3 protein: CASSVRSSGANVLTF
clone size: -; J gene: TRBJ2-7; V gene: TRBV12-5; D gene: -; CDR3 DNA: TGTGCTAGTGGTTTGGGGCCGGGGTTCTCCTACGAGCAGTACTTC; CDR3 protein: CASGLGPGFSYEQYF
clone size: -; J gene: TRBJ2-7; V gene: TRBV7-9; D gene: TRBD2; CDR3 DNA: TGTGCCAGCAGCTCCAGACTAGCGGGATCCGGGTACGAGCAGTACTTC; CDR3 protein: CASSSRLAGSGYEQYF
clone size: -; J gene: TRBJ1-5; V gene: TRBV3-1/TRBV3-2; D gene: -; CDR3 DNA: TGTGCCAGCAGCCGAGGGGTCTTTAGCAATCAGCCCCAGCATTTT; CDR3 protein: CASSRGVFSNQPQHF
clone size: -; J gene: TRBJ1-5; V gene: TRBV9; D gene: -; CDR3 DNA: TGTGCCAGCAGCGTAGATGGGAGGGTCAATCAGCCCCAGCATTTT; CDR3 protein: CASSVDGRVNQPQHF
clone size: once; J gene: TRBJ2-7; V gene: TRBV9; D gene: TRBD1; CDR3 DNA: TGTGCCAGCAGCCCTCGCCGACAGGGGGCGGGCGAGCAGTACTTC; CDR3 protein: CASSPRRQGAGEQYF
clone size: -; J gene: TRBJ2-1; V gene: TRBV29-1; D gene: -; CDR3 DNA: TGCAGCGGCCACACAGGGTCGAATGAGCAGTTCTTC; CDR3 protein: CSGHTGSNEQFF
clone size: once; J gene: TRBJ2-1; V gene: TRBV13; D gene: -; CDR3 DNA: TGTGCCAGCAGCTTTGGGGGAGAGAACAATGAGCAGTTCTTC; CDR3 protein: CASSFGGENNEQFF
clone size: -; J gene: TRBJ1-2; V gene: TRBV6-5; D gene: TRBD1; CDR3 DNA: TGTGCCAGCAGTCGGGACAGCTACTATGGCTACACCTTC; CDR3 protein: CASSRDSYYGYTF
clone size: once; J gene: TRBJ1-2; V gene: TRBV18; D gene: -; CDR3 DNA: TGTGCCAGCTCACTACAGGGTAGCTATGGCTACACCTTC; CDR3 protein: CASSLQGSYGYTF
clone size: -; J gene: TRBJ2-5; V gene: TRBV2; D gene: -; CDR3 DNA: TGTGCCAGCAGTGAAGCGCTTCAGGTCAGTCAAGAGACCCAGTACTTC; CDR3 protein: CASSEALQVSQETQYF
clone size: -; J gene: TRBJ1-5; V gene: TRBV19; D gene: TRBD1; CDR3 DNA: TGTGCCAGTAGTCCACACCGGGACAGAGATAGCAATCAGCCCCAGCATTTT; CDR3 protein: CASSPHRDRDSNQPQHF
clone size: -; J gene: TRBJ1-1; V gene: TRBV28; D gene: -; CDR3 DNA: TGTGCCAGCAGTTTTACCTCGGGGGGTGTCCCTGAAGCTTTCTTT; CDR3 protein: CASSFTSGGVPEAFF
clone size: -; J gene: TRBJ2-3; V gene: TRBV19; D gene: -; CDR3 DNA: TGTGCGGCATGGAGCGAGAACACAGATACGCAGTATTTT; CDR3 protein: CAAWSENTDTQYF
clone size: -; J gene: TRBJ1-1; V gene: TRBV7-4; D gene: -; CDR3 DNA: TGTGCCAGCAGCATCAGGACAGAATTAAACACTGAAGCTTTCTTT; CDR3 protein: CASSIRTELNTEAFF